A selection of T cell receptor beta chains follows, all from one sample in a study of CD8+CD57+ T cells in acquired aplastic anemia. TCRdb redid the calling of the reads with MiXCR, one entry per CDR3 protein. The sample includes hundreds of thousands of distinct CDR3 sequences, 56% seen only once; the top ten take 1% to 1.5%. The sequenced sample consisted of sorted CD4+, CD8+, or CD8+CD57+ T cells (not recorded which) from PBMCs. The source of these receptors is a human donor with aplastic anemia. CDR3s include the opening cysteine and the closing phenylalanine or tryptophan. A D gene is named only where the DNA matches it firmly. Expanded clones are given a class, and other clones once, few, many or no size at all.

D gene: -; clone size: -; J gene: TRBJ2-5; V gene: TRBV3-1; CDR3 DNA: TGTGCCAGCAGCCAAGAGGAGGACGGCGGCCAAGAGACCCAGTACTTC; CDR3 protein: CASSQEEDGGQETQYF
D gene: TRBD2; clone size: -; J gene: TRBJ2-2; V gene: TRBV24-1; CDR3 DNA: TGTGCCACCAGTGACCCACTAGCGCGGTATACCGGGGAGCTGTTTTTT; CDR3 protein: CATSDPLARYTGELFF
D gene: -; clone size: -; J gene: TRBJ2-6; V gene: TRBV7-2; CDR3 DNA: TGTGCCAGCAGCTTCCTGACTGGGGCCAACGTCCTGACTTTC; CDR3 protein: CASSFLTGANVLTF
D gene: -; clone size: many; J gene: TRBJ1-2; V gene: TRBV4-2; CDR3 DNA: TGTGCCAGCAGCCAAGAGGCTGGCTACACCTTC; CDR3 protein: CASSQEAGYTF
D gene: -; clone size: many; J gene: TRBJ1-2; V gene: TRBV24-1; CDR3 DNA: TGTGCCACCAGTGATTATGGGCTTGACTATGGCTACACCTTC; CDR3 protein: CATSDYGLDYGYTF
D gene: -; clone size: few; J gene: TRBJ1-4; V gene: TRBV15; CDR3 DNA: TGTGCCACCCCGGCGTTCGGGGCCGAAAAACTGTTTTTT; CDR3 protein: CATPAFGAEKLFF
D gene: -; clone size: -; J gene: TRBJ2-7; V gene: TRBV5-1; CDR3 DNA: TGCGCCAGCAGCGCGACTGACTACGAGCAGTACTTC; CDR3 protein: CASSATDYEQYF
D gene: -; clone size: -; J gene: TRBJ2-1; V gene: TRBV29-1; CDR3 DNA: TGCAGCGTCCAAATCGTATATAAGGGTTCGAATGAGCAGTTCTTC; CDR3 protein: CSVQIVYKGSNEQFF
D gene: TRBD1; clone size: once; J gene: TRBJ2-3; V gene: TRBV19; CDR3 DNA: TGTGCCAGTAACCCACAGGGGAGAGGGGATACGCAGTATTTT; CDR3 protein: CASNPQGRGDTQYF
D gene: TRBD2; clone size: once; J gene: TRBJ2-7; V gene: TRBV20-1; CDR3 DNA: TGCAGTGCCCACGACAGGACTAGCGGGAGTAGCTCCTACGAGCAGTACTTC; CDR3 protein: CSAHDRTSGSSSYEQYF
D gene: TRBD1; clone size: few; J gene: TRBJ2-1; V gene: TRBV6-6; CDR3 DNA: TGTGCCAGCAGCCTAACGTGGGGGCCCCGGGGACAGGGAATGAATGAGCAGTTCTTC; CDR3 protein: CASSLTWGPRGQGMNEQFF
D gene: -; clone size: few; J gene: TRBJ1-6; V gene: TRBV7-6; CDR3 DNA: TGTGCCAGCAGCTTAGGTGGCAGCGGGTTGGGCGCACCCCTCCACTTT; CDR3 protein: CASSLGGSGLGAPLHF
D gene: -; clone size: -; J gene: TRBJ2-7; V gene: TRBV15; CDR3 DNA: TGTGCCACCAGCAGTCTGCGGCGCTCCGGGAACGAGCAGTACTTC; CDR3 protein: CATSSLRRSGNEQYF
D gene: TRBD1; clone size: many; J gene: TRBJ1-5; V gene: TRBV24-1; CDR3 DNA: TGTGCCACCAGCGAGGGGACAGGGAGTGGTCAGCCCCAGCATTTT; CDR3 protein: CATSEGTGSGQPQHF
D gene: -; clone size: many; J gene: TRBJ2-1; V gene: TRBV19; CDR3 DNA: TGTGCCAGTAGTTCGATCTCAGGGGCAAATGAGCAGTTCTTC; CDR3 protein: CASSSISGANEQFF
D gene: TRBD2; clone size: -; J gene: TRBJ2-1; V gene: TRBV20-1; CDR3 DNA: TGCAGTGCTAGAGATCTGAGCGGGACCGGCTACAATGAGCAGTTCTTC; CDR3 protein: CSARDLSGTGYNEQFF
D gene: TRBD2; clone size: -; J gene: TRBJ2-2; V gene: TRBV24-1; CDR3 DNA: TGTGCCACCAGGACTAGCGGGGGTCCCCACGGGGAGCTGTTTTTT; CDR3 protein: CATRTSGGPHGELFF
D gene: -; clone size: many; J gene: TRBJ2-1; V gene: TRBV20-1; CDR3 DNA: TGCAGTGCTAGAGACAATGAGCAGTTCTTC; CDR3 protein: CSARDNEQFF
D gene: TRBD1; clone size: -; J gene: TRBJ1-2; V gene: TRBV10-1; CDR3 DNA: TGCGCCAGCAGTGAGTCGCAGGGGGCAAGCTACACCTTC; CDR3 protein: CASSESQGASYTF
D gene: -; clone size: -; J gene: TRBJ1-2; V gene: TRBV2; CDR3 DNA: TGTGCCAGCAGTGTAGGGGCGCGGGGCTACACCTTC; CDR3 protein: CASSVGARGYTF
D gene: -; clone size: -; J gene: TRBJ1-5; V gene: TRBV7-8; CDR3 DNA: TGTGCCAGCAGCTTAGGCAGGGCCGATCAGCCCCAGCATTTT; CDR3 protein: CASSLGRADQPQHF
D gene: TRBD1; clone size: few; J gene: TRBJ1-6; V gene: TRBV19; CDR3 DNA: TGTGCCAGTATGGGGACAGGGGGGCATTCACCCCTCCACTTT; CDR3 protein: CASMGTGGHSPLHF
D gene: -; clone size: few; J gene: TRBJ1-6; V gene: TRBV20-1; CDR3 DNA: TGCAGTGCTAGAGGTATCCTCTCTAATTCACCCCTCCACTTT; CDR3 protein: CSARGILSNSPLHF
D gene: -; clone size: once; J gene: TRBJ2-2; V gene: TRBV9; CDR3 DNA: TGTGCCAGCAGCCCGGGCATCTTTGGGGAGCTGTTTTTT; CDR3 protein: CASSPGIFGELFF
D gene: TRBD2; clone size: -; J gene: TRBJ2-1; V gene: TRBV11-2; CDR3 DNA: TGTGCCAGCAGCCCAGCGGGAGAGAATAATGAGCAGTTCTTC; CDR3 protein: CASSPAGENNEQFF
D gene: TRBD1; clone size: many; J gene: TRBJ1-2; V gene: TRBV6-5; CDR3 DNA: TGTGCCAGCATCAAAGTGGGGACAGGGGGCCGTGGCTACACCTTC; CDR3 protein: CASIKVGTGGRGYTF
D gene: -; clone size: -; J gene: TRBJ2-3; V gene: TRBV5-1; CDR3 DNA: TGCGCCAGCAGCTTCAGGACCTACGGAAGCACAGATACGCAGTATTTT; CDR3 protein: CASSFRTYGSTDTQYF
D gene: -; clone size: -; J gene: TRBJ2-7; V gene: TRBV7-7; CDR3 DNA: TGTGCCAGCAGCATAGGGACGCGTGCGGAGCAGTACTTC; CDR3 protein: CASSIGTRAEQYF
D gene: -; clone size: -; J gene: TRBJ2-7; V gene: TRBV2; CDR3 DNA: TGTGCCAGCAGTTTTCTGAAGGAGCAGTACTTC; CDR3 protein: CASSFLKEQYF
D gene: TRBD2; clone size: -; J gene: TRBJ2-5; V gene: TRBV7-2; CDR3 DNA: TGTGCCAGCAGCTTAGAGGGCGGGGGGTCGAAGACCCAGTACTTC; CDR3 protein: CASSLEGGGSKTQYF
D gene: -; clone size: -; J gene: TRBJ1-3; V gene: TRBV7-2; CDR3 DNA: TGTGCCAGCACCCTCTTCTCTGGAAACACCATATATTTT; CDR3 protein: CASTLFSGNTIYF
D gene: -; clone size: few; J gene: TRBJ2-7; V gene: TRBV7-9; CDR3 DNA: TGTGCCAGCAGCTCGCCTGCCGGGCGAGACTACGAGCAGTACTTC; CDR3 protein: CASSSPAGRDYEQYF
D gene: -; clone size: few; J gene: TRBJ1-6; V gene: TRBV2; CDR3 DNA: TGTGCCAGCAGTGTGGGTTACTCCTATAATTCACCCCTCCACTTT; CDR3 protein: CASSVGYSYNSPLHF
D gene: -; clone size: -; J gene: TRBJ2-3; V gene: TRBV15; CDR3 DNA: -; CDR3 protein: CATSSIYLCSVARAGGSTDTQYF
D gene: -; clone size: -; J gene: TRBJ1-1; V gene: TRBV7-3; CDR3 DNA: TGTGCCAGCAGCTTATCTGAGGGTATTGCTTTCTTT; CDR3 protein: CASSLSEGIAFF
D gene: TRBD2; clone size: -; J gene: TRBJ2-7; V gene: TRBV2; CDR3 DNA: TGTGCCGCCAACTTAGCGGGAGTGAACGAGCAGTACTTC; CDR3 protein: CAANLAGVNEQYF
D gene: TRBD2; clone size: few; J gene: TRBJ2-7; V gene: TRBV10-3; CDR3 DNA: TGTGCCATCAGTGGGACTATAGCGGGGGTCGGCTACGAGCAGTACTTC; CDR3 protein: CAISGTIAGVGYEQYF
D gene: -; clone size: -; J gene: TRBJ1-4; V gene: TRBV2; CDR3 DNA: TGTGCTAGCAGCGAAGGAAAGCGGGCGGGCAATGAAAACCTGTTTTTT; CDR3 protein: CASSEGKRAGNENLFF
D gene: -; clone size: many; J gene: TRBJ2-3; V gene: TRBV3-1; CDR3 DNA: TGTGCCAGCAGCCAAGATAGTATTTCGGCCAGGGCGCAGTATTTT; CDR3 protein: CASSQDSISARAQYF
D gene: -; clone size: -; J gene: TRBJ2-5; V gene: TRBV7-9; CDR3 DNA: TGTGCCAGCAGCTCACCCTGTCCGGGGCAAAAACAAGAGACCCAGTACTTC; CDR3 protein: CASSSPCPGQKQETQYF
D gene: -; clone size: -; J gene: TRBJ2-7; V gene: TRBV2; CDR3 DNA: TGTGCCAGCAGAGGGCAGGGGGGTACCGAGCAGTACTTC; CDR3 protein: CASRGQGGTEQYF
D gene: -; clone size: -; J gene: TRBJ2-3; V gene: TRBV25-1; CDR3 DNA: TGTGCCAGCAGTGAATTCCGACCTGGGGTGGGAAGCACCACAGATACGCAGTATTTT; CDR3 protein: CASSEFRPGVGSTTDTQYF